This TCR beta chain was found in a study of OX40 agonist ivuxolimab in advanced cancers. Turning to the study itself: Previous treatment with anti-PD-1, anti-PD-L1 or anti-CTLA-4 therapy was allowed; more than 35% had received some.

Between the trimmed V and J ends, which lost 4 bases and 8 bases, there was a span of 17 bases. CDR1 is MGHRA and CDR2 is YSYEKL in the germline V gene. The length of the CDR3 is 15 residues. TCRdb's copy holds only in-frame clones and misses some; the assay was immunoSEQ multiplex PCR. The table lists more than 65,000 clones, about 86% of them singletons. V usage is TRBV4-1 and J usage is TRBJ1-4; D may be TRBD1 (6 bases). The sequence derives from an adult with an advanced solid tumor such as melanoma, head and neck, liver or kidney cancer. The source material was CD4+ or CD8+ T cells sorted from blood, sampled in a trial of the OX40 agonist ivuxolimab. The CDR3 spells CASSPENWGHEKLFF. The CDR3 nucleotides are TGCGCCAGCAGCCCCGAGAATTGGGGGCACGAAAAACTGTTTTTT.